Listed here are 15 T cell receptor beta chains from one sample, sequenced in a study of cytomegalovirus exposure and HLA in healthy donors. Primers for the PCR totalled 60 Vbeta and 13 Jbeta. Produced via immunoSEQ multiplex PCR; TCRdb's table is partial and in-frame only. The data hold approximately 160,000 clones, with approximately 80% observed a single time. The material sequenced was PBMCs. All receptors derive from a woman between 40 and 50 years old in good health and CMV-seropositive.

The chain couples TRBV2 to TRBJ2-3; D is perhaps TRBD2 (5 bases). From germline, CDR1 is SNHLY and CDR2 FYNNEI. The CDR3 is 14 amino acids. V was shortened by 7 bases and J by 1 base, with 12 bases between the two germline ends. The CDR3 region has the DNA TGTGCCAGCAACAGCGGAGTGGGCACAGATACGCAGTATTTT. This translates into CASNSGVGTDTQYF.

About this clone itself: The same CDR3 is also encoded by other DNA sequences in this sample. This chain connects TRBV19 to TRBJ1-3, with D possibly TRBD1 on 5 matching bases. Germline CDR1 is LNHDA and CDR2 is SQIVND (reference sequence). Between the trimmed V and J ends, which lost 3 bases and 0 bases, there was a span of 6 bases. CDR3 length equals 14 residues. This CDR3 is CASSIGGSGNTIYF. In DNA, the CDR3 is TGTGCCAGTAGTATCGGGGGCTCTGGAAACACCATATATTTT. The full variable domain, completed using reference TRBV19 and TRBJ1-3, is DGGITQSPKYLFRKEGQNVTLSCEQNLNHDAMYWYRQDPGQGLRLIYYSQIVNDFQKGDIAEGYSVSREKKESFPLTVTSAQKNPTAFYLCASSIGGSGNTIYFGEGSWLTVV.

CDR3 nucleotide sequence: TGCAGCGTTGGGGTAGGGGCCTTAGGCACTGAAGCTTTCTTT. Encoded protein: CSVGVGALGTEAFF. V and J are TRBV29-1 and TRBJ1-1; tentative D call: TRBD1 (5 bases). This CDR3 has 14 residues. From germline, CDR1 is SQVTM and CDR2 ANQGSEA. Trimming stripped 4 bases from V and 4 bases from J, with 16 bases between.

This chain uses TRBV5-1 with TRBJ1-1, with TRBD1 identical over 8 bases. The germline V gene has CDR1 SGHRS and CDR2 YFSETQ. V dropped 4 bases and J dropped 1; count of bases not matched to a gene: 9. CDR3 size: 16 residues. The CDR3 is CASSGRGPVGNTEAFF. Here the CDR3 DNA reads TGCGCCAGCAGCGGCAGGGGGCCCGTTGGGAACACTGAAGCTTTCTTT. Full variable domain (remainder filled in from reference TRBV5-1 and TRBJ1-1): KAGVTQTPRYLIKTRGQQVTLSCSPISGHRSVSWYQQTPGQGLQFLFEYFSETQRNKGNFPGRFSGRQFSNSRSEMNVSTLELGDSALYLCASSGRGPVGNTEAFFGQGTRLTVV.

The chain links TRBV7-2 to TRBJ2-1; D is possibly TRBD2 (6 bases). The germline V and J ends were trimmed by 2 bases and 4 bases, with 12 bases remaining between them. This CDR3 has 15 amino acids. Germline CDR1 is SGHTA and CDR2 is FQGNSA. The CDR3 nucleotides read TGTGCCAGCAGCTTAAACTCGGGGGAGTACAATGAGCAGTTCTTC. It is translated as CASSLNSGEYNEQFF.

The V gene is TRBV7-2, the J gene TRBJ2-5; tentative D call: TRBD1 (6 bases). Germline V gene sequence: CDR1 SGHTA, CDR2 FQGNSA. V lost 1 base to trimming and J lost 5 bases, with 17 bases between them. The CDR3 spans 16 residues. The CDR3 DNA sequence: TGTGCCAGCAGCTTAGAACCCGCAGGGGCCGGGGAGACCCAGTACTTC. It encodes CASSLEPAGAGETQYF.

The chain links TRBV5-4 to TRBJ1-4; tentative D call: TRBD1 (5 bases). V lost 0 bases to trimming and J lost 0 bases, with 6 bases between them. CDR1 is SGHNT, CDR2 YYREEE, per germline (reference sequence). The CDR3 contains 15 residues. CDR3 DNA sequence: TGTGCCAGCAGCTTGGGACAGTCAACTAATGAAAAACTGTTTTTT. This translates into CASSLGQSTNEKLFF.

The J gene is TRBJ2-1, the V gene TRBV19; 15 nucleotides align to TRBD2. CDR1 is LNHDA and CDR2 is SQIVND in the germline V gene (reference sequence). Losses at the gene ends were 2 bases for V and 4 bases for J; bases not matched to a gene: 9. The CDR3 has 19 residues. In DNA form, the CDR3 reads TGTGCCAGTAGTATAAGGGGACTAGCGGGGGGCCTAGATTACAATGAGCAGTTCTTC. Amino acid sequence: CASSIRGLAGGLDYNEQFF.

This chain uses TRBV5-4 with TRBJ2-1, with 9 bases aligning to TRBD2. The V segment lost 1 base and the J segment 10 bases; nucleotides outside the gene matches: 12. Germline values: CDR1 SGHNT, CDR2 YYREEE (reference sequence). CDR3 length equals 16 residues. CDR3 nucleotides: TGTGCCAGCAGCTTGAGGTTGCAAGCGGGAGGAGGGGAGCAGTTCTTC. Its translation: CASSLRLQAGGGEQFF.

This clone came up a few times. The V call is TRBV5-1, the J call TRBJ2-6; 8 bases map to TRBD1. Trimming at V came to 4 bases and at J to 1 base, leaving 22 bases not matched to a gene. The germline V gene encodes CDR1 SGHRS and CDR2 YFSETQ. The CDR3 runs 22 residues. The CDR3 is CASSVGNTYRGFSGSGANVLTF. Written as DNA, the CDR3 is TGCGCCAGCAGCGTGGGAAATACATACAGGGGGTTCTCTGGATCTGGGGCCAACGTCCTGACTTTC.

For the CDR3, the DNA is TGTGCCTGGACCCACGGGGGAGGCTGGAATGAAAAACTGTTTTTT. Translated, it gives CAWTHGGGWNEKLFF. The J gene is TRBJ1-4, the V gene TRBV30; D may be TRBD1 (5 bases). Trimming left V 4 bases short and J 5 bases short, with 17 bases between. CDR3 length equals 15 residues. CDR1 is GTSNPN and CDR2 is SVGIG in the germline V gene (reference sequence).

The CDR3 DNA is TGTGCCAGCAGCTTAGGAGGGACTAGCGGCTACGAGCAGTACTTC. Encoded protein: CASSLGGTSGYEQYF. The rearrangement uses TRBV7-2 and TRBJ2-7, with TRBD2 matching over 11 bases. V shed 1 base, J shed 3 bases, and the junction held 2 bases outside the gene matches. The CDR3 extends over 15 amino acids. Looked up from germline, CDR1 is SGHTA and CDR2 is FQGNSA.

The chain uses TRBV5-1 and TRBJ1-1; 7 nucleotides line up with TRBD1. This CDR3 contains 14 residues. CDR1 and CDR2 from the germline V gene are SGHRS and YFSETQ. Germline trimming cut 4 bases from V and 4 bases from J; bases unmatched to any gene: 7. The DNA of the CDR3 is TGCGCCAGCAGCCCGGACAGGATAGGCACTGAAGCTTTCTTT. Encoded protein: CASSPDRIGTEAFF.

In DNA form, the CDR3 reads TGTGCCAGCATCCTTAGGGGCCAGCCCTCCTACGAGCAGTACTTC. Protein product: CASILRGQPSYEQYF. This chain joins TRBV5-8 and TRBJ2-7; TRBD1 might be the D (5 bases). The CDR3 totals 15 residues. V was trimmed by 6 bases and J by 0 bases, leaving 16 bases between them. Germline values: CDR1 SGHTS, CDR2 YDEGEE.

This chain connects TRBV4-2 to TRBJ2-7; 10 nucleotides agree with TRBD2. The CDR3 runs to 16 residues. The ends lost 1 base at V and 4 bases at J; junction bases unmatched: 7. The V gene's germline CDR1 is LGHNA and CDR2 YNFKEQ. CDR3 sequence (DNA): TGTGCCAGCAGCCAAGCAGGAGCGGGAGGGGTATACGAGCAGTACTTC. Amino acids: CASSQAGAGGVYEQYF.